The following is a T cell receptor (beta chain) sequence with its context. Its antigen is not identified. This entry is derived from a study of T-cell reconstitution after alpha-beta-depleted transplantation in children. The germline V and J ends were trimmed by 7 bases and 8 bases, with 18 bases remaining between them. The CDR3 is 14 residues long. Findings and caveats of the study: About two months after transplant, alpha-beta T cells reportedly came from several hundred expanded graft clones. In some patients, recipient T cells and intrathymic progenitors surviving conditioning explained high day-60 diversity.

Unique molecular identifiers were used to barcode this TCRbeta library. TCRdb passed the PCR reads through MiXCR, listing each CDR3 protein once. The data hold 530,000 or so distinct CDR3 sequences, with 25% to 30% observed a single time. The sequenced sample was PBMCs, obtained before TCRalphabeta/CD19-depleted stem cell transplant. This sequence joins TRBV12-3 or TRBV12-4 and TRBJ2-1, with D unclear. This sequence originates from a boy less than two years old with Wiskott-Aldrich syndrome, due to receive a stem cell transplant. The CDR3 nucleotides are TGTGCCAGCAACCAGCGTACCGGTTACTATGAGCAGTTCTTC. As protein: CASNQRTGYYEQFF.